This T cell receptor (beta chain) was retrieved from a study of glioma-infiltrating T cells after dendritic cell vaccination. Whole-study context: Samples are from glioblastoma patients in Phase I and II dendritic cell vaccine trials. Autologous tumor lysate-pulsed dendritic cell vaccination was given between the early 2000s and the early 2010s. Autologous tumor lysate was loaded overnight onto monocyte-derived dendritic cells grown seven to eight days with IL-4 and GM-CSF.

The primer mix had 60 V beta and 13 J beta primers. Repertoires were generated with immunoSEQ multiplex PCR, while TCRdb's copy carries only in-frame clones and drops some. This table holds some 70,000 clones, under 90% found once. The CDR3 loop spans 13 amino acids. Germline CDR1 and CDR2: MNHNS and SASEGT. After removal of 7 bases from V and 7 bases from J, the junction contained 7 bases not matched to a gene. This receptor was obtained from a human donor with glioblastoma. This specimen consisted of blood, obtained before dendritic cell vaccination. The chain employs TRBV6-1 and TRBJ2-1, with TRBD1 matching over 7 bases. DNA for the CDR3: TGTGCCAGCAATGACAGGGTGGCAAATGAGCAGTTCTTC. Protein product: CASNDRVANEQFF.